This TCR beta chain originates from a study of cytomegalovirus exposure and HLA in healthy donors. Study-wide points: The classifier reportedly diagnosed cytomegalovirus status with high sensitivity and specificity. About 150 TCR beta chains were listed as cytomegalovirus-associated.

Generated by immunoSEQ multiplex PCR, the TCRdb table keeps only in-frame clones and is missing some. This sample carries roughly 100,000 clones, roughly 95% of them seen once, and the ten largest clones take almost 0.9%. Separate from the approximately 650-subject first cohort, the roughly 110-subject validation cohort was the one that the donors belonged to. Comment on this clone: Its target is unknown.

This clonotype originated in a woman aged 18-29 years in good health and CMV-seronegative. Sequenced material: PBMCs.

CDR3 sequence reads: CASSQTGDRRETQYF. The CDR3 DNA is TGCGCCAGCAGCCAAACGGGGGACCGAAGGGAGACCCAGTACTTC. The chain recombines TRBV4-3 with TRBJ2-5; perhaps TRBD2 as D (6 bases). Germline V lookup: CDR1 LGHNA, CDR2 YSLEER. The CDR3 covers 15 residues. V lost 2 bases to trimming and J lost 5 bases, with 15 bases between them.